These 32 T cell receptor beta chains share one sample of origin, sequenced in a study of metastatic and nonmetastatic thyroid tumors. TCRdb re-called clones via MiXCR from the PCR reads. The table lists roughly 16,000 clones, roughly a fifth of them singletons. Prior to thyroid surgery, none of the patients had received any treatment. Material for sequencing was blood. The receptors here all came from a female donor with papillary thyroid cancer or a benign thyroid nodule (not recorded which). Some clones in this sample may be carry-over from other donors' samples.

The table lists this clone with many counts. The chain combines TRBV14 with TRBJ1-1; maybe TRBD1 (6 bases). Germline CDR1 SGHDN, CDR2 FVKESK. V was shortened by 0 bases and J by 7 bases, with 12 bases between the two germline ends. The CDR3 is 14 residues long. The CDR3 DNA reads TGTGCCAGCAGCCAAGATCAGGGGAGTAGTGAAGCTTTCTTT. This gives the protein CASSQDQGSSEAFF.

This chain joins TRBV5-1 and TRBJ2-7; D unclear. The germline gives CDR1 SGHRS, CDR2 YFSETQ. The CDR3 extends over 15 amino acids. Trimming removed 2 bases from V and 3 bases from J, with 15 bases in between. The CDR3 nucleotides are TGCGCCAGCAGCTTAAATCTAGGGTATAACTACGAGCAGTACTTC. Translated, it gives CASSLNLGYNYEQYF.

This clone is categorized as medium-sized. The chain uses TRBV20-1 and TRBJ2-7; 10 bases agree with TRBD2. This CDR3 comprises 17 residues. V gave up 3 bases and J gave up 2 bases; unmatched junction bases: 13. CDR1 DFQATT and CDR2 SNEGSKA come from the germline V gene (reference sequence). As DNA, the CDR3 is TGCAGTGCTAGTTCCCGACGATTTAGCGGGAGGCCCTACGAGCAGTACTTC. It encodes CSASSRRFSGRPYEQYF.

V and J are TRBV19 and TRBJ2-5; the D gene is possibly TRBD2 (5 bases). This CDR3 is built from 16 residues. The germline CDR1 and CDR2 sequences are LNHDA and SQIVND (reference sequence). Trimming shortened V by 6 bases and J by 5 bases, and 22 bases separated the two germline ends. The CDR3 DNA is TGTGCCAGTAGCATAACGGCCGCGGCGGGTTGGGAGACCCAGTACTTC. Translated, it gives CASSITAAAGWETQYF.

This clone is termed medium-sized. The V and J genes are TRBV6-1 and TRBJ2-7; unclear D gene. This CDR3 is 13 amino acids long. Germline V CDR1 and CDR2: MNHNS, SASEGT. V lost 2 bases to trimming and J lost 3 bases, with 8 bases between them. Here the CDR3 DNA reads TGTGCCAGCAGTGAATTCACAGACTACGAGCAGTACTTC. Translating gives CASSEFTDYEQYF.

This clone is labeled medium-sized. This sequence joins TRBV20-1 and TRBJ2-3, with 12 bases lining up with TRBD1. Germline V gene sequence: CDR1 DFQATT, CDR2 SNEGSKA (reference sequence). The length of the CDR3 is 14 residues. The V and J ends lost 6 bases and 5 bases, in that order; junction bases with no gene match: 6. The CDR3 protein is CSAEGQGARDTQYF. Written as DNA, the CDR3 is TGCAGTGCGGAGGGACAGGGGGCGAGAGATACGCAGTATTTT.

This clone appeared a few times. This chain connects TRBV6-1 to TRBJ2-3; TRBD2 matches at 7 bases. With 4 bases clipped from V and 1 base from J, the junction kept 5 bases outside the gene matches. CDR1 and CDR2 (germline): MNHNS, SASEGT. The CDR3 contains 15 residues. The DNA of the CDR3 is TGTGCCAGCAGTGGGACTAGGCCAGGCACAGATACGCAGTATTTT. Residues: CASSGTRPGTDTQYF.

The chain combines TRBV7-2 with TRBJ2-1; D unclear. Between the trimmed V and J ends, which lost 5 bases and 7 bases, there was a span of 9 bases. The V gene's germline CDR1 is SGHTA and CDR2 FQGNSA. CDR3 length: 12 residues. CDR3 protein: CASSPFQNEQFF. The CDR3 region has the DNA TGTGCCAGCAGCCCTTTCCAGAATGAGCAGTTCTTC.

This clone was seen at least ten times. This chain uses TRBV24-1 with TRBJ2-5, with D tentatively TRBD1 or TRBD2 (5 bases each). V dropped 7 bases and J dropped 5 bases, with 16 bases sitting between them. The CDR3 has 14 amino acids. CDR1 is KGHDR, CDR2 SFDVKD, per germline. CDR3 region: CATSPPGSEETQYF. The CDR3 DNA reads TGTGCCACCAGCCCCCCAGGGAGCGAGGAGACCCAGTACTTC.

This chain uses TRBV7-6 with TRBJ1-2; tentative D call: TRBD1 (5 bases). This CDR3 region has 14 residues. Per the germline V gene, CDR1 is SGHVS and CDR2 is FNYEAQ. The V gene lost 1 base and the J gene lost 7 bases, with 13 bases spanning the gap. The chain's CDR3 is CASSLVEGLRGYTF. The CDR3 DNA sequence: TGTGCCAGCAGCTTAGTGGAGGGACTACGTGGCTACACCTTC.

This sequence joins TRBV4-1 and TRBJ1-3, with D unclear. The CDR3 loop spans 16 amino acids. From germline, CDR1 is MGHRA and CDR2 YSYEKL. The germline V and J ends were trimmed by 0 bases and 0 bases, with 9 bases remaining between them. The CDR3 region has the DNA TGCGCCAGCAGCCAAGACTCGTTAAACTCTGGAAACACCATATATTTT. Translating gives CASSQDSLNSGNTIYF.

The chain couples TRBV9 to TRBJ1-1; D perhaps matches TRBD1 (6 bases). V was shortened by 7 bases and J by 13 bases, with 23 bases between the two germline ends. The germline V gene encodes CDR1 SGDLS and CDR2 YYNGEE. The CDR3 contains 13 residues. The CDR3 here is CASGLERDTEFFF. CDR3 nucleotide sequence: TGTGCCAGCGGTTTGGAAAGGGACACTGAATTTTTCTTT.

This clone was detected ten times or more. CDR3: CASSLGGLATDTQYF. The CDR3 DNA reads as TGTGCCAGCAGCTTAGGAGGGCTAGCCACAGATACGCAGTATTTT. This rearrangement joins TRBV11-1 to TRBJ2-3; possible D gene TRBD2, 5 bases. Trimming cost V 1 base and J 2 bases, with 10 bases left between them. There are 15 residues in the CDR3. CDR1 is SGHAT, CDR2 FQDESV, per germline (reference sequence). Variable domain in full (rest from reference TRBV11-1 and TRBJ2-3): EAEVAQSPRYKITEKSQAVAFWCDPISGHATLYWYRQILGQGPELLVQFQDESVVDDSQLPKDRFSAERLKGVDSTLKIQPAELGDSAMYLCASSLGGLATDTQYFGPGTRLTVL.

A note on this clone: Since no conserved phenylalanine or tryptophan closes the CDR3, a read error is the likely cause. The chain carries TRBV12-3 or TRBV12-4 and TRBJ2-7; no definite D call. This CDR3 contains 13 residues. The CDR3 loop reads CVSSSTSTYEQYL. The DNA for the CDR3 is TGTGTCAGCAGTTCGACTTCTACCTACGAGCAGTACCTC.

This clone is medium-sized by share. The chain couples TRBV7-2 to TRBJ2-7; 7 nucleotides match TRBD2. This CDR3 comprises 18 residues. CDR1 and CDR2 (germline): SGHTA, FQGNSA. The J segment lost 3 bases and the V segment lost 3 bases, leaving 17 bases of the junction unmatched. CDR3 coding DNA: TGTGCCAGCAGCTTTAAGGCGGGAGAACTCCCGAGGTTCTACGAGCAGTACTTC. Its protein is CASSFKAGELPRFYEQYF. The variable domain in full, with the rest retrieved from reference TRBV7-2 and TRBJ2-7, is GAGVSQSPSNKVTEKGKDVELRCDPISGHTALYWYRQSLGQGLEFLIYFQGNSAPDKSGLPSDRFSAERTGGSVSTLTIQRTQQEDSAVYLCASSFKAGELPRFYEQYFGPGTRLTVT.

About this clone: At one boundary the junction diverges from the germline segment, which might be a read error. The chain is built from TRBV7-2 and TRBJ2-7, with 9 bases aligning to TRBD2. The CDR3 runs 14 residues. From germline, CDR1 is SGHTA and CDR2 FQGNSA. CDR3 residues: CASSLTSGSYGQYF. In DNA form, the CDR3 reads TGTGCCAGTAGCCTGACTAGCGGATCCTACGGGCAGTACTTC. Full variable domain (outside the CDR3, taken from reference TRBV7-2 and TRBJ2-7): GAGVSQSPSNKVTEKGKDVELRCDPISGHTALYWYRQSLGQGLEFLIYFQGNSAPDKSGLPSDRFSAERTGGSVSTLTIQRTQQEDSAVYLCASSLTSGSYGQYFGPGTRLTVT.

This clone was counted at least ten times. This chain joins TRBV20-1 and TRBJ1-5, with D maybe TRBD1 (5 bases). Between the trimmed V and J ends, which lost 3 bases and 7 bases, there was a span of 22 bases. This CDR3 region has 16 residues. Germline lookup yields CDR1 DFQATT and CDR2 SNEGSKA (reference sequence). CDR3 in amino acids: CSASGGGEDVGQPQHF. The CDR3 DNA follows: TGCAGTGCTAGTGGTGGGGGGGAAGACGTAGGACAGCCCCAGCATTTT.

In the case of this clone: A single base separates this from a much larger clone, so it may be a read error. V is TRBV4-1 and J is TRBJ2-5; possibly TRBD1 or TRBD2 for D (5 bases each). The CDR3 spans 16 residues. V was cut by 4 bases and J by 2 bases, with 17 bases left in between. Per the germline V gene, CDR1 is MGHRA and CDR2 is YSYEKL. For the CDR3, the DNA is TGCGCCAGCAGCCTCGGTAAGGGACCCAGGCAAGAGACCCAGTACTTC. Translated, it gives CASSLGKGPRQETQYF.

This clone is medium-sized within its sample. The rearrangement links TRBV12-3 or TRBV12-4 to TRBJ2-7; D ambiguous. Between the trimmed V and J ends, which lost 3 bases and 3 bases, there was a span of 9 bases. The CDR3 length is 13 residues. CDR3 nucleotides: TGTGCCAGCAGTTTCCGCGACTTCTACGAGCAGTACTTC. Its protein is CASSFRDFYEQYF.

The sample holds many counts of this clone. V is TRBV7-2 and J is TRBJ2-3, with D unclear. Per germline, CDR1 SGHTA and CDR2 FQGNSA. V was trimmed by 5 bases and J by 4 bases, leaving 10 bases between them. The CDR3 loop spans 13 amino acids. CDR3 nucleotides: TGTGCCAGCAGCCTCATCATGGCAGATACGCAGTATTTT. Its protein product is CASSLIMADTQYF.

J is TRBJ2-3 and V is TRBV11-3, with D perhaps matching TRBD2 (6 bases). The CDR3 loop spans 12 amino acids. Trimming took off 3 bases at V and 7 bases at J, with 8 bases between the two ends. Looked up from germline, CDR1 is SGHNT and CDR2 is YENEEA. The CDR3 DNA sequence: TGTGCCAGCAGCTTGGGGGGACATACGCAGTATTTT. It yields the protein CASSLGGHTQYF.

This clone was seen only a few times. Sequence at one end of the junction differs from germline and may be a read error. This chain uses TRBV7-6 with TRBJ2-2; D possibly corresponds to TRBD2 (5 bases). CDR1 is SGHVS, CDR2 FNYEAQ, per germline. The CDR3 loop spans 17 amino acids. The DNA for the CDR3 is TGTGCCAGTAGCTTAACCGAGGGCGTTACGAACACCGGGGAGCTGTTTTTT. Its protein is CASSLTEGVTNTGELFF.

Within the sample, this clone is medium-sized. Additional DNA sequences in this sample encode the identical CDR3. The chain employs TRBV10-1 and TRBJ1-6; a weak D match, TRBD1 (6 bases). This CDR3 region has 15 residues. Trimming shortened V by 8 bases and J by 8 bases, and 19 bases separated the two germline ends. Germline-derived CDR1 and CDR2 are WNHNN and SYGVQD (reference sequence). CDR3 amino acids: CASGQPVDRDSPLHF. The CDR3 DNA is TGCGCCAGCGGACAACCAGTGGACAGAGATTCACCCCTCCACTTT.

This rearrangement joins TRBV9 to TRBJ2-7, with 7 bases aligning to TRBD1. CDR1 and CDR2 from the germline V gene are SGDLS and YYNGEE. There are 13 residues in the CDR3. V gave up 3 bases and J gave up 5 bases; unmatched junction bases: 5. As DNA, the CDR3 is TGTGCCAGCAGCGAACAGGGGATTGACGAGCAGTACTTC. Its protein is CASSEQGIDEQYF.

This clone was observed at least ten times. Distinct nucleotide sequences in the sample also encode this CDR3. J is TRBJ2-2 and V is TRBV29-1; unclear D gene. The V gene's germline CDR1 is SQVTM and CDR2 ANQGSEA. Deletions cut 3 bases from V and 6 bases from J, with 8 bases between. The CDR3 loop spans 12 amino acids. Written as DNA, the CDR3 is TGCAGCGTTGACCCGGGTGCCGGGGAGCTGTTTTTT. Its protein is CSVDPGAGELFF.

This clone was picked up a small number of times. The rearrangement links TRBV15 to TRBJ2-6; the D is unclear. CDR1 is LNHNV, CDR2 YYDKDF, per germline (reference sequence). V lost 4 bases, J lost 8 bases, and 18 bases lay in between. There are 16 residues in the CDR3. DNA of the CDR3: TGTGCCACCAGCAACGCTTCAGGCTCTTGGTCCAACGTCCTGACTTTC. Translation gives CATSNASGSWSNVLTF. Full variable domain (remainder filled in from reference TRBV15 and TRBJ2-6): DAMVIQNPRYQVTQFGKPVTLSCSQTLNHNVMYWYQQKSSQAPKLLFHYYDKDFNNEADTPDNFQSRRPNTSFCFLDIRSPGLGDTAMYLCATSNASGSWSNVLTFGAGSRLTVL.

The table lists this clone with many counts. The J gene is TRBJ1-5, the V gene TRBV7-9; 8 nucleotides line up with TRBD1. CDR1 SEHNR and CDR2 FQNEAQ come from the germline V gene (reference sequence). The CDR3 totals 15 residues. V was pared by 1 base and J by 1 base, with 0 bases of the junction left unmatched. The DNA of the CDR3 is TGTGCCAGCAGCTTAGGGGACAGGAGCAATCAGCCCCAGCATTTT. This encodes CASSLGDRSNQPQHF.

By frequency in the sample, this clone is medium-sized (0.01 to 0.1%). This rearrangement joins TRBV5-8 to TRBJ2-1, with D perhaps TRBD2 (6 bases). Germline V gene data show CDR1 as SGHTS and CDR2 as YDEGEE. The CDR3 runs 19 residues. The V and J ends lost 1 base and 0 bases respectively, with 20 bases between them. CDR3 sequence reads: CASSLRPGDWGRSYNEQFF. Written as DNA, the CDR3 is TGTGCCAGCAGCTTGAGGCCGGGGGACTGGGGTCGCTCCTACAATGAGCAGTTCTTC.

This clone is termed medium-sized. V and J are TRBV5-1 and TRBJ2-1; 8 bases are a match to TRBD2. This CDR3 has 14 amino acids. CDR1 is SGHRS, CDR2 YFSETQ, per germline. V was pared by 0 bases and J by 7 bases, with 3 bases of the junction left unmatched. The CDR3 DNA follows: TGCGCCAGCAGCTTGGCGGGAGGGGAAAATGAGCAGTTCTTC. It encodes CASSLAGGENEQFF.

Regarding this clone: Germline is not matched at one junction end, which may reflect a read error. V usage is TRBV6-2 or TRBV6-3 and J usage is TRBJ2-1; 7 bases align to TRBD1. The CDR3 sequence is 18 residues long. Germline assignment: CDR1 MNHEY and CDR2 SVGEGT. The CDR3 sequence: CASSRPAHSGGSYNEQFF. CDR3 nucleotide sequence: TGTGCCAGCTCCCGGCCGGCGCATTCAGGGGGTTCCTACAATGAGCAGTTCTTT.

The rearrangement joins TRBV27 to TRBJ1-2, with TRBD1 as a possible D gene (5 bases). The CDR3 has 12 residues. Germline CDR1 MNHEY, CDR2 SMNVEV (reference sequence). V was pared by 7 bases and J by 7 bases, with 13 bases between. The CDR3 sequence is CASIPGDGGYTF. As DNA, the CDR3 is TGTGCCAGCATTCCCGGGGACGGTGGCTACACCTTC.

A remark on this clone: In this CDR3 the conserved last residue, phenylalanine or tryptophan, is missing, so a read error is likely. It is unclear where the CDR3 begins or ends on the DNA, so no DNA is shown, and the CDR3 is as TCRdb lists it. The chain has TRBV28 and TRBJ2-6; no DNA check was done on the table's D call, TRBD2. The germline gives CDR1 MDHEN, CDR2 SYDVKM. 12 amino acids form the CDR3, both terminal residues included. The CDR3 sequence: CASSFKRTSRLS.